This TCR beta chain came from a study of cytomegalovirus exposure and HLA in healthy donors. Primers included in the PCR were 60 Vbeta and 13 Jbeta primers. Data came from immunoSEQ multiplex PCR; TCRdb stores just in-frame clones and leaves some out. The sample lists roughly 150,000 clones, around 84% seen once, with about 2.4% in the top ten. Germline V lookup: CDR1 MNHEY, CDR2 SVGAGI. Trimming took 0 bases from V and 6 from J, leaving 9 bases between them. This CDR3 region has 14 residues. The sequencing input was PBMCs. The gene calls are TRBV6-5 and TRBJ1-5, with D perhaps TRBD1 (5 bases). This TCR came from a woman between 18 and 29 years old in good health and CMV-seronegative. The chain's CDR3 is CASSYSQGSQPQHF. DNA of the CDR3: TGTGCCAGCAGTTACTCCCAGGGTTCTCAGCCCCAGCATTTT.